This T cell receptor (beta chain) was identified during a study of blood T cell repertoires in COVID-19. Profiled with immunoSEQ multiplex PCR; TCRdb holds only in-frame clones, not every one. The data show 150,000 to 200,000 clones, with about 83% seen just once and about 18% held by the top ten. The V end lost 0 bases, the J end lost 5 bases, and 10 bases lay between the germline ends. Looked up from germline, CDR1 is MGHRA and CDR2 is YSYEKL. This CDR3 is 15 amino acids long. The sequencing input was peripheral blood. This sequence joins TRBV4-1 and TRBJ1-4, with D perhaps TRBD1 (5 bases). This receptor was identified in a person between 65 and 79 years old with COVID-19, enrolled during active disease. CDR3 bases: TGCGCCAGCAGCCAAGAGGGGGGGTACAATGAAAAACTGTTTTTT. This gives the protein CASSQEGGYNEKLFF.